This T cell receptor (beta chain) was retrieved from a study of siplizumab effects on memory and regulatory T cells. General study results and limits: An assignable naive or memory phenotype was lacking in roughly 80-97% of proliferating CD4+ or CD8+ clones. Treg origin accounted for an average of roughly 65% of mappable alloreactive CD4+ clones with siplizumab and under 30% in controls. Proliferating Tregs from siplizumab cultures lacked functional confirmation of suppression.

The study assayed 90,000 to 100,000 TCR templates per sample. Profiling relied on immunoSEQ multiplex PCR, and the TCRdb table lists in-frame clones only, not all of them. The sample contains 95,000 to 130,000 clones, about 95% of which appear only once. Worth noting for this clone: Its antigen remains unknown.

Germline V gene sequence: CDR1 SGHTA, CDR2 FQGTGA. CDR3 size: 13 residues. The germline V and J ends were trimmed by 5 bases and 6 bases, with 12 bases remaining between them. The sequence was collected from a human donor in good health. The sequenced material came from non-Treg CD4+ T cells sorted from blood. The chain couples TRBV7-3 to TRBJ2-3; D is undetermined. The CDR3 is CASSPAPLDTQYF. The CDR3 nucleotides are TGTGCCAGCAGCCCAGCCCCCCTGGATACGCAGTATTTT.